Sequencing of this TCR beta chain was carried out in a study of regulatory T cells in long-lasting Graves disease. Whole-study findings and limits: Investigators studied peripheral blood only, not thyroid tissue. Persistent cases of Graves' showed reduced TCR diversity relative to newly diagnosed patients. Owing to a sample size that was small, accuracy may have been reduced.

V was clipped by 6 bases and J by 4 bases, with 13 bases between them. The CDR3 totals 14 residues. Germline values: CDR1 WNHNN, CDR2 SYGVQD (reference sequence). Arm-PCR with iRepertoire HTBI primers amplified the CDR3 regions for these TCR beta libraries. A single record per CDR3 protein comes from TCRdb applying MiXCR to the multiplex PCR reads. Of around 420,000 distinct CDR3 sequences listed, about 16% are singletons. Regarding time point: newly diagnosed GD, antithyroid drugs for less than 3 months. With RNA extracted from PBMCs as input, the TCR library was made. This clonotype was seen many times. Its cognate antigen is unknown.

This sequence originates from a female donor with Graves disease. The sample in question was peripheral blood mononuclear cells (PBMCs), obtained at new diagnosis, from a patient treated with antithyroid drugs. The chain joins TRBV10-1 to TRBJ1-5, with TRBD1 as a possible D gene (6 bases). CDR3 amino acids: CASRGGGSNQPQHF. Here the CDR3 DNA reads TGCGCCAGCAGGGGAGGGGGTTCAAATCAGCCCCAGCATTTT.